This TCR beta chain was recovered during a study of cytomegalovirus exposure and HLA in healthy donors (dated by TCRdb to 2017 to 2019). Regarding the research as a whole: An earlier analysis of about 560 of the donors reported around 280 Gb of sequence data and around 110 million unique TCR beta sequences obtained from around 190 million T cells. On average, 235,054 unique TCR beta nucleotide sequences were sequenced per donor among 398 genotyped donors of the cohort, with roughly 18% of those sequences being non-productive. Roughly 300 gigabases of sequencing data and 70 million to 95 million unique TCR sequences made up an early release that covered several hundred HLA-typed donors. All discovery cohort repertoires had been generated on a single sequencing platform. A later genetic analysis used genome-wide SNP genotypes for about 60% of the roughly 670 donors, treating that subset as a discovery cohort. The study aimed to test whether signatures of past pathogen exposure could be identified by cataloging public T cell receptors. Donor age, sex, ethnicity and CMV serostatus were collected together with the repertoire data. Class I and class II HLA loci were covered by the typing at four-digit resolution. Among the roughly 390 genotyped donors, approximately 77% belonged to the genetic ancestry cluster associated with self-reported Caucasian donors. A later analysis re-analyzed previously published TCR beta repertoires from 550 to 700 donors and added high-resolution HLA genotyping to study TCR occurrence patterns. In an earlier analysis of 587 of the donors, high-throughput TCR beta sequencing was used to judge whether each TCR beta V gene segment behaved as functional or pseudogenic. The study profiled the T cell repertoires of hundreds of subjects by immunosequencing and related them to cytomegalovirus serostatus. About five DR-DQ haplotypes were treated as single units for association and clustering because of strong linkage in the cohort. The later analysis used no new phenotypic data to find candidate immune exposures, relying instead on TCR beta sequences and their occurrence across donors. Typing coverage differed by locus: A, B, C, DRB1 and DQB1 were typed in about 620-630 donors, DQA1 in about 500, DPA1 in nearly 610, and DPB1 in roughly 470. A separate validation cohort of about 110 different subjects was used in addition to the approximately 700-subject first cohort. To predict cytomegalovirus infection status, the study brought together high-throughput TCR immunosequencing, statistical association of individual TCRs with disease status, and machine learning. What the authors observed across the whole study: In a later analysis, several top co-occurrence clusters were reported to appear linked to parvovirus B19, influenza, CMV and Epstein-Barr virus. In an earlier analysis of approximately 590 of the donors, most TCR beta V segments appeared in productive rearrangements about 87% or about 30% of the time, broadly matching IMGT annotations. In this cohort, only TCR beta chains were sequenced, and detectable features were limited by the absence of alpha or paired-chain data. The study listed 164 TCR beta chains as associated with cytomegalovirus. Some IMGT-functional V segments, including TRBV6-2 and TRBV6-3, could not be told apart with the 87-base-pair reads, so those segments were excluded. The sequencing pipeline was judged likely to have produced a cluster of highly shared sequence variants as a technical artifact. Most CMV-associated TCR beta chains appeared to be HLA-restricted in a later analysis, and the HLA associations seemed to be driven largely by CMV exposure. Presence/absence analyses assumed roughly uniform sequencing depth across donors, an assumption that may not hold. A few of the identified cytomegalovirus-associated TCR beta chains were confirmed in vitro to be specific for cytomegalovirus antigens. A further reported finding was that TCR beta sequences accurately predicted the HLA-A and HLA-B alleles for most subjects in the first cohort. A later analysis associated 16,951 TCR beta sequences with specific HLA alleles at a false discovery rate of 0.05. According to a later genetic analysis, donors in an Asian-associated ancestry cluster had fewer N-insertions in productive TCRs than the approximately 630-donor mean. Because counts were too low, around 17 rarely observed V segments, including chromosome 9 orphons, were left out of the earlier analysis of 500 to 750 of the donors. It was suggested by the authors that the approach could potentially be generalized to other disease states and immunological phenotypes. For the cohort, immune exposure information was limited to CMV serostatus. Most TCR sequences were seen in very few donors, while some public TCRs were found in many individuals. In a later analysis, TCR association rates were found to vary across HLA loci, with the most associated TCRs seen for DRB1 alleles and the fewest for HLA-C alleles. When HLA alleles, especially DR and DQ, strongly co-occurred, attributing TCR associations to individual alleles was difficult. In a later genetic analysis, a missense DCLRE1C variant was associated with V-gene and J-gene trimming of TCR beta chains, and the association was replicated in an independent cohort. In both the original and validation cohorts, the classifier was reported to diagnose cytomegalovirus status with high specificity and sensitivity. Linkage disequilibrium might explain the correlated functional status among segregating V segments, but an unknown experimental factor could not be ruled out. In a later analysis, HLA-associated TCR beta chains showed more clonal expansion and lower generation probabilities than non-associated chains that were equally common. Because HLA typing was unavailable for some donors at each locus, only the typed subset was used in association tests.

Worth noting for this clone: Its antigen is unknown. Per-nucleotide qualities are absent, and no much larger clonotype sits a single base away.

Taken from cysteine to phenylalanine, the CDR3 has 15 residues. CDR3 DNA only is kept here, 45 bases in frame from base 1. CDR1 MGHRA and CDR2 YSYEKL were looked up in the germline V gene. V and J are trimmed by 5 bases and 5 bases, and the gene matches miss 5 bases of the junction. In total, roughly 670 healthy bone marrow donors made up the cohort. Cohort members were all nominally healthy when sampled, although unrecorded immune exposures were likely present. Of the 700 or so cohort members, nearly 300 had a positive CMV serostatus and approximately 400 had a negative one, while no CMV serostatus was recorded for the donor. A peripheral blood sample was collected from each donor, and TCR beta sequencing was performed on peripheral blood mononuclear cells. Genomic DNA was extracted from the blood cell samples with the Qiagen DNeasy Blood Extraction Kit. The library came from the immunoSEQ multiplex PCR assay. For the multiplex PCR, a mixture combining 60 forward primers for TCR Vbeta segments and 13 reverse primers for TCR Jbeta segments was used. The CDR3 region of rearranged TCR beta genes was amplified from genomic DNA with a multiplex PCR assay. On the Illumina HiSeq System, the amplified TCR beta libraries were sequenced as 87-base-pair reads. As for the authors' bioinformatics: A later analysis tallied 75 million to 95 million unique TCR beta chains across the 700 or so repertoires, and roughly 11 million of those chains were shared by two or more donors. To remove PCR and sequencing errors, raw reads were error-corrected and collapsed into unique sequences using a nearest-neighbor algorithm that merged closely related sequences. CDR3 sequences were aligned to IMGT reference sequences to assign V, D and J gene segments. For a sequence to be retained, a match of at least six nucleotides was required to both a V gene segment and a J gene segment. Rearrangements were classified as productive when the CDR3 lacked stop codons and remained in frame with V and J, and all other rearrangements were classified as non-productive. CDR3 was defined by IMGT convention, running from the second conserved V-encoded cysteine to the conserved J-encoded phenylalanine. The earlier analysis of some 600 of the donors excluded sequences that lacked an unambiguous match to a single V gene segment. In an earlier analysis of approximately 590 of the donors, V segments were called functional above 56.7% productive rearrangements and were called segregating when the between-donor standard deviation exceeded 5%. A statistical classification framework was built to diagnose cytomegalovirus status from the catalog of TCR beta chain sequences. V and J gene assignment, in a later analysis, came from comparing TCR nucleotide sequences with IMGT/GENE-DB human TR gene sequences. In a later analysis, CDR3 sequences and most-parsimonious VDJ recombination scenarios were assigned using the TCRdist pipeline. In a later analysis, every TCR beta chain was defined by the combination of its CDR3 amino acid sequence and its V-gene family, and reads without a unique V-gene family were dropped. In a later analysis, fewer than 600 highly shared, low-generation-probability nucleotide sequences were removed to address suspected cross-contamination and a sequencing artifact. In a later analysis, a clonal expansion index was calculated for each public chain from normalized within-repertoire ranks of inferred template counts. A later analysis computed generation probabilities with a VDJ recombination model fitted to out-of-frame rearrangements, and checked the results against IGoR. Hypergeometric tests were used in a later analysis to score TCR-TCR, TCR-HLA and TCR-CMV co-occurrence, with a repertoire-size bias correction applied to the TCR pairs. A later analysis estimated false discovery rates by permuting HLA or CMV assignments 20 times. In a later analysis, co-occurring TCRs were grouped using DBSCAN, and TCRdist sequence similarity was added for clustering within HLA-allele-positive subsets. Repertoires with fewer than 30,000 or more than 120,000 public chains, plus five repertoires with anomalous nucleotide sharing, were excluded from co-occurrence clustering. Not all clones reach the TCRdb copy of this immuneACCESS table, which keeps in-frame sequences only. Checked studies attribute under half of the gap to unresolved V genes and leave the rest unexplained. V, J and clone size derive from that table, while D and trimming were established from the DNA sequence. The sample includes under 250,000 clones, with about 85% observed a single time. Over 1% of the sample lies in the top ten.

The chain uses TRBV4-1 and TRBJ2-1; TRBD1 agrees with 11 junctional bases. Sequenced sample: PBMCs. The TCR sequence derives from a human donor in good health. The nucleotides read TGCGCCAGCAGCTTTGGACAGGGGGCGGACAATGAGCAGTTCTTC. Translated, it gives CASSFGQGADNEQFF.